These 29 T cell receptor beta chains were all obtained from the same sample, sequenced in a study of shared clonotypes between healthy human individuals. Repertoires were generated with immunoSEQ multiplex PCR, while TCRdb's copy carries only in-frame clones and drops some. The table shows some 2,000,000 clones, with about 95% occurring only once. Naive CD8 cells comprised CD45RO-negative, CCR7-positively selected cells, excluding terminally differentiated effector memory CD45RA+ cells. Sequences were obtained from naive CD8+ T cells sorted from blood. The origin of the receptors is a man between 18 and 35 years old in good health.

The V call is TRBV4-3, the J call TRBJ2-7; 7 bases map to TRBD1. Germline CDR1 is LGHNA and CDR2 is YSLEER. The CDR3 covers 16 residues. J lost 3 bases, V lost 0 bases, and 8 bases had no gene match. The CDR3 region is CASSQDLGQVYYEQYF. The CDR3 DNA reads as TGCGCCAGCAGCCAAGATCTAGGACAGGTTTACTACGAGCAGTACTTC.

This chain joins TRBV29-1 and TRBJ2-5, with D perhaps TRBD1 (6 bases). Per germline, CDR1 SQVTM and CDR2 ANQGSEA. The CDR3 extends over 13 amino acids. V lost 5 bases to trimming and J lost 3 bases, with 13 bases between them. The CDR3: CSVSPPGEETQYF. The DNA for the CDR3 is TGCAGCGTTTCCCCCCCAGGGGAAGAGACCCAGTACTTC.

V gene TRBV6-1 combines with J gene TRBJ1-1; D perhaps matches TRBD1 (5 bases). Between the trimmed V and J ends, which lost 11 bases and 5 bases, there was a span of 18 bases. The CDR3 runs to 13 residues. Germline lookup yields CDR1 MNHNS and CDR2 SASEGT. The CDR3, as DNA: TGTGCCGGTGGGGGGGGTGGTGGAACTGAAGCTTTCTTT. The encoded protein is CAGGGGGGTEAFF.

The chain links TRBV2 to TRBJ1-5; TRBD1 matches at 8 bases. V trimming: 4 bases; J trimming: 6 bases; junction bases outside the gene matches: 5. CDR3 length: 14 amino acids. Germline V CDR1 and CDR2: SNHLY, FYNNEI. The CDR3 loop is CASSGDRSFQPQHF. CDR3 sequence (DNA): TGTGCCAGCAGTGGGGACAGGAGTTTTCAGCCCCAGCATTTT.

The chain joins TRBV25-1 to TRBJ1-1; TRBD1 aligns across 8 bases. The CDR3 spans 15 residues. Per germline, CDR1 MGHDK and CDR2 SYGVNS. Losses at the gene ends were 2 bases for V and 3 bases for J; bases not matched to a gene: 5. The CDR3 reads CASSEAYRGDTEAFF. The CDR3 DNA follows: TGTGCCAGCAGTGAAGCCTACAGGGGGGACACTGAAGCTTTCTTT.

This chain uses TRBV9 with TRBJ2-3, with 9 bases that match TRBD2. CDR3 size: 16 residues. CDR1 and CDR2 (germline): SGDLS, YYNGEE. Germline trimming cut 2 bases from V and 2 bases from J; bases unmatched to any gene: 6. The CDR3 nucleotides read TGTGCCAGCAGCGTCCAAAGCGGGGGGTACACAGATACGCAGTATTTT. Protein sequence: CASSVQSGGYTDTQYF.

The rearrangement joins TRBV4-3 to TRBJ2-1, with a tentative D call TRBD2 (6 bases). Germline assignment: CDR1 LGHNA and CDR2 YSLEER. The V end lost 4 bases, the J end lost 2 bases, and 15 bases lay between the germline ends. The CDR3 has 16 amino acids. For the CDR3, the DNA is TGCGCCAGCAGCCTCTCCGGGACTTCTCCCTACAATGAGCAGTTCTTC. This encodes CASSLSGTSPYNEQFF.

The DNA of the CDR3 is TGCGCCAGCAGCCTTTGGGACAGGGTGAACACTGAAGCTTTCTTT. Protein product: CASSLWDRVNTEAFF. V is TRBV4-1 and J is TRBJ1-1, with 9 nucleotides matching TRBD1. Germline CDR1 is MGHRA and CDR2 is YSYEKL. CDR3 length equals 15 residues. V lost 4 bases, J lost 0 bases, and 3 bases stayed unmatched.

This chain uses TRBV19 with TRBJ2-1, with 10 positions matching TRBD2. The CDR3 length is 16 residues. Trimming at V came to 4 bases and at J to 3 bases, leaving 6 bases not matched to a gene. Germline V gene sequence: CDR1 LNHDA, CDR2 SQIVND (reference sequence). The CDR3 here is CASSKLAGGNYNEQFF. CDR3 bases: TGTGCCAGTAGTAAATTAGCGGGAGGTAACTACAATGAGCAGTTCTTC.

Concerning this clone: Mismatch with germline at one junction end may stem from a read error. CDR3 in amino acids: CASRLVGGPYEQYF. CDR3 DNA sequence: TGCGCCAGCAGATTGGTTGGGGGACCCTACGAGCAGTACTTC. The chain uses TRBV5-1 and TRBJ2-7; perhaps D is TRBD1 or TRBD2 (5 bases each). Germline V gene sequence: CDR1 SGHRS, CDR2 YFSETQ. CDR3 length: 14 residues.

With regard to this clone: The identical CDR3 is also encoded by other nucleotide sequences in the sample. The rearrangement links TRBV27 to TRBJ2-7; D not certain. The V end lost 3 bases, the J end lost 0 bases, and 6 bases lay between the germline ends. The germline V gene encodes CDR1 MNHEY and CDR2 SMNVEV (reference sequence). This CDR3 has 13 amino acids. CDR3 sequence (DNA): TGTGCCAGCAGTTTGACGGACTCCTACGAGCAGTACTTC. Its translation: CASSLTDSYEQYF.

The rearrangement uses TRBV27 and TRBJ1-1; the D is unclear. V lost 2 bases and J lost 5, with 9 bases in between. The CDR3 spans 13 residues. Germline V lookup: CDR1 MNHEY, CDR2 SMNVEV (reference sequence). CDR3 residues: CASSLGMGTEAFF. Here the CDR3 DNA reads TGTGCCAGCAGTTTAGGGATGGGTACTGAAGCTTTCTTT.

The chain combines TRBV2 with TRBJ2-7; D is possibly TRBD1 or TRBD2 (5 bases each). Germline V CDR1 and CDR2: SNHLY, FYNNEI. The germline V and J ends were trimmed by 10 bases and 1 base, with 17 bases remaining between them. CDR3 length: 14 amino acids. The CDR3 reads CATGPGATSYEQYF. CDR3 DNA sequence: TGTGCCACCGGCCCCGGGGCTACATCCTACGAGCAGTACTTC.

Turning to this clone: Other nucleotide sequences from this sample produce the same CDR3. The chain carries TRBV7-9 and TRBJ2-1; a weak D match, TRBD1 (6 bases). CDR3 length: 14 amino acids. Looked up from germline, CDR1 is SEHNR and CDR2 is FQNEAQ (reference sequence). V lost 1 base to trimming and J lost 7 bases, with 11 bases between them. CDR3 nucleotides: TGTGCCAGCAGCTTAGTACTAGGGGGAAATGAGCAGTTCTTC. Amino acids: CASSLVLGGNEQFF.

This rearrangement joins TRBV7-2 to TRBJ2-3, with 8 bases fitting TRBD1. Trimming removed 1 base from V and 4 bases from J; junction bases left unmatched: 10. This CDR3 region has 17 residues. Per the germline V gene, CDR1 is SGHTA and CDR2 is FQGNSA. CDR3 loop: CASSLEWTGIRADTQYF. CDR3 bases: TGTGCCAGCAGCTTAGAGTGGACAGGGATAAGGGCAGATACGCAGTATTTT.

The V call is TRBV30, the J call TRBJ1-1; D is perhaps TRBD1 (6 bases). The CDR3 is 13 residues long. In germline, CDR1 is GTSNPN, CDR2 SVGIG (reference sequence). Trimming removed 3 bases from V and 6 bases from J, with 14 bases in between. The CDR3 DNA is TGTGCCTGGAGGGAACAGGGTTGGGCTGAAGCTTTCTTT. Protein sequence: CAWREQGWAEAFF.

The chain carries TRBV4-1 and TRBJ2-2, with D unclear. With 8 bases removed from V and 4 bases from J, the gap between germline ends came to 14 bases. Looked up from germline, CDR1 is MGHRA and CDR2 is YSYEKL. This CDR3 contains 14 residues. CDR3 DNA sequence: TGCGCCAGCGTCGACGTGGGAAGCACCGGGGAGCTGTTTTTT. This sequence encodes CASVDVGSTGELFF.

The rearrangement links TRBV4-1 to TRBJ1-2, with a weak D call TRBD1 (6 bases). This CDR3 has 16 amino acids. Trimming removed 0 bases at V and 3 bases at J, with 14 bases between. Germline V CDR1 and CDR2: MGHRA, YSYEKL. CDR3 protein: CASSQDSTGFDYGYTF. DNA of the CDR3: TGCGCCAGCAGCCAAGACTCCACAGGGTTTGACTATGGCTACACCTTC.

This chain joins TRBV19 and TRBJ1-1; no reliable D call. Germline-derived CDR1 and CDR2 are LNHDA and SQIVND (reference sequence). The CDR3 contains 13 residues. Deletions cut 5 bases from V and 11 bases from J, with 18 bases between. The CDR3 spells CASSPPVGGMAFF. CDR3 bases: TGTGCCAGTAGTCCCCCGGTGGGAGGTATGGCTTTCTTT. Looking up the rest from reference TRBV19 and TRBJ1-1 gives the full variable domain: DGGITQSPKYLFRKEGQNVTLSCEQNLNHDAMYWYRQDPGQGLRLIYYSQIVNDFQKGDIAEGYSVSREKKESFPLTVTSAQKNPTAFYLCASSPPVGGMAFFGQGTRLTVV.

The chain uses TRBV14 and TRBJ1-2, with 9 bases matching TRBD1. This CDR3 contains 14 residues. V dropped 2 bases and J dropped 6; count of bases not matched to a gene: 4. Germline lookup yields CDR1 SGHDN and CDR2 FVKESK. In DNA, the CDR3 is TGTGCCAGCAGCCAATTACAGGGGGCGCATGGCTACACCTTC. It yields the protein CASSQLQGAHGYTF.

The chain carries TRBV15 and TRBJ2-7; D is possibly TRBD2 (6 bases). CDR1 is LNHNV, CDR2 YYDKDF, per germline (reference sequence). Trimming cost V 4 bases and J 2 bases, with 15 bases left between them. This CDR3 comprises 15 residues. The CDR3 DNA is TGTGCCACCAGCACAGCCGGGACTTTAACCTACGAGCAGTACTTC. Translation: CATSTAGTLTYEQYF. Full variable domain (remainder filled in from reference TRBV15 and TRBJ2-7): DAMVIQNPRYQVTQFGKPVTLSCSQTLNHNVMYWYQQKSSQAPKLLFHYYDKDFNNEADTPDNFQSRRPNTSFCFLDIRSPGLGDTAMYLCATSTAGTLTYEQYFGPGTRLTVT.

V and J are TRBV5-1 and TRBJ2-7; maybe TRBD1 (6 bases). Germline assignment: CDR1 SGHRS and CDR2 YFSETQ. Between the trimmed V and J ends, which lost 3 bases and 2 bases, there was a span of 24 bases. This CDR3 region has 18 residues. The CDR3: CASSSLSTSGQMPYEQYF. Written as DNA, the CDR3 is TGCGCCAGCAGCTCACTTTCAACGAGCGGACAGATGCCCTACGAGCAGTACTTC.

V is TRBV4-1 and J is TRBJ1-1; 7 bases fit TRBD1. With V trimmed by 0 bases and J by 9 bases, 10 bases remained unmatched. The CDR3 covers 15 residues. Germline CDR1 and CDR2: MGHRA and YSYEKL. In DNA form, the CDR3 reads TGCGCCAGCAGCCAAGACGGGACAGCTACGATTCAAGCTTTCTTT. It encodes CASSQDGTATIQAFF.

CDR3 coding DNA: TGTGCCAGCAGTTCTGGGACAGACTATAATTCACCCCTCCACTTT. Protein: CASSSGTDYNSPLHF. V gene TRBV6-6 combines with J gene TRBJ1-6, with 7 nucleotides matching TRBD1. The CDR3 spans 15 residues. The V and J ends lost 4 bases and 3 bases, in that order; junction bases with no gene match: 3. CDR1 and CDR2 (germline): MNHNY, SVGAGI (reference sequence).

The chain couples TRBV7-9 to TRBJ2-4, with 9 bases that match TRBD2. The CDR3 extends over 14 amino acids. V lost 5 bases to trimming and J lost 8 bases; unmatched junction nucleotides: 7. The germline V gene has CDR1 SEHNR and CDR2 FQNEAQ (reference sequence). The CDR3 bases are TGTGCCAGCAGCGCCGGGACTAGCTTCCACATTCAGTACTTC. Translated, it gives CASSAGTSFHIQYF.

V usage is TRBV9 and J usage is TRBJ2-1; no clear D. The V and J ends lost 0 bases and 2 bases respectively, with 9 bases between them. CDR1 SGDLS and CDR2 YYNGEE come from the germline V gene. CDR3 length equals 15 residues. CDR3 protein: CASSVGSATYNEQFF. CDR3 in DNA: TGTGCCAGCAGCGTAGGGTCTGCGACCTACAATGAGCAGTTCTTC.

The chain has TRBV5-1 and TRBJ1-1; D gene uncertain. The germline V and J ends were trimmed by 5 bases and 4 bases, with 15 bases remaining between them. This CDR3 spans 14 amino acids. The germline V gene encodes CDR1 SGHRS and CDR2 YFSETQ. Written as DNA, the CDR3 is TGCGCCAGCAGTCCCGGGTCCCTGGGCACTGAAGCTTTCTTT. Encoded protein: CASSPGSLGTEAFF.

The chain has TRBV2 and TRBJ2-7, with TRBD1 identical over 7 bases. The germline V gene encodes CDR1 SNHLY and CDR2 FYNNEI. V gave up 10 bases and J gave up 3 bases; unmatched junction bases: 9. The length of the CDR3 is 13 residues. The CDR3 DNA is TGTGCCACTTCCTACAGGGGTGGCTACGAGCAGTACTTC. The encoded protein is CATSYRGGYEQYF.

This clone was found once. This chain uses TRBV10-2 with TRBJ2-2, with TRBD2 as a possible D gene (6 bases). V lost 6 bases to trimming and J lost 1 base, with 12 bases between them. CDR1 is WSHSY, CDR2 SAAADI, per germline. The CDR3 consists of 15 residues. The DNA of the CDR3 is TGCGCCAGCAGCGGGGACTTTCTGAACACCGGGGAGCTGTTTTTT. It codes for CASSGDFLNTGELFF.